This T cell receptor beta chain comes out of a study of cytomegalovirus exposure and HLA in healthy donors (dated by TCRdb to the late 2010s). Study-level background: In an earlier analysis of 450 to 750 of the donors, under 300 Gb of sequence data and approximately 100 million unique TCR beta sequences from roughly 200 million T cells were reported. An early release covering approximately 600 HLA-typed donors comprised about 300 gigabases of sequencing data and 65 million to 100 million unique TCR sequences. Of the 300 to 450 genotyped donors, 75% to 85% were placed in the genetic ancestry cluster associated with self-reported Caucasian donors. The aim of the study was to test whether cataloging public T cell receptors could identify signatures of past pathogen exposure. The study used immunosequencing to profile the T cell repertoires of around 600 subjects and linked those repertoires to cytomegalovirus serostatus. Besides the first cohort of 550 to 750 subjects, a separate validation cohort made up of some 110 different subjects was used. The study combined high-throughput TCR immunosequencing, statistical association of individual TCRs with disease status, and machine learning to predict cytomegalovirus infection status. A later analysis re-examined previously published TCR beta repertoires from hundreds of donors and added high-resolution HLA genotyping to investigate patterns of TCR occurrence. Rather than drawing on any new phenotypic data, the later analysis identified candidate immune exposures from TCR beta sequences and the way those sequences occurred across donors. An earlier analysis of about 620 of the donors applied high-throughput TCR beta sequencing to assess whether each TCR beta V gene segment acted as functional or pseudogenic. Donor age, sex, ethnicity and CMV serostatus were compiled alongside the repertoire data. A later genetic analysis took genome-wide SNP genotypes for about 65% of the roughly 670 donors and used that subset as a discovery cohort. All discovery cohort repertoires had been generated using a single sequencing platform. HLA typing included class I and class II loci at four-digit resolution. Typing coverage differed by locus: A, B, C, DRB1 and DQB1 were typed in about 620-640 donors, DQA1 in 500 to 550, DPA1 in 600 to 610, and DPB1 in roughly 470. Roughly 5 DR-DQ haplotypes were handled as single units for association and clustering, since linkage in the cohort was strong. Among a few hundred genotyped donors of the cohort, an average of approximately 240,000 unique TCR beta nucleotide sequences were sequenced per donor, roughly 18% of them non-productive. Summary of the overall study and its limitations: A cluster of highly shared sequence variants was judged likely to represent a technical artifact of the sequencing pipeline. The authors suggested that the approach could potentially be generalized to other disease states and immunological phenotypes. In a later genetic analysis, fewer N-insertions in productive TCRs were reported among donors in an Asian-associated ancestry cluster than the roughly 670-donor mean. Sequencing depth was assumed to be roughly uniform across donors in the presence/absence analyses, though that assumption may not hold. A few of the identified cytomegalovirus-associated TCR beta chains were confirmed in vitro to be specific for cytomegalovirus antigens. Most TCR sequences were seen in very few donors, while some public TCRs were found in many individuals. In a later genetic analysis, a missense DCLRE1C variant was associated with V-gene and J-gene trimming of TCR beta chains, and the association was replicated in an independent cohort. The earlier analysis of about 600 of the donors excluded 15 to 20 rarely observed V segments, including chromosome 9 orphons, because counts were too low. The cohort was sequenced for TCR beta chains only, and without alpha or paired-chain data the features that could be detected were limited. Correlated functional status among segregating V segments might reflect linkage disequilibrium, but an unknown experimental factor could not be ruled out. A further reported finding was that TCR beta sequences accurately predicted the HLA-A and HLA-B alleles for most subjects in the first cohort. CMV serostatus was the only immune exposure information available for the cohort. Some IMGT-functional V segments, including TRBV6-2 and TRBV6-3, could not be told apart with the 87-base-pair reads, so those segments were excluded. In a later analysis, HLA-associated TCR beta chains were found to be more clonally expanded and to have lower generation probabilities than equally common non-associated chains. According to a later analysis, TCR association rates differed among HLA loci, with DRB1 alleles showing the most associated TCRs and HLA-C alleles showing the fewest. In an earlier analysis of more than 500 of the donors, most TCR beta V segments appeared in productive rearrangements about 90% or about 30% of the time, broadly matching IMGT annotations. Cytomegalovirus status was reported to be diagnosed by the classifier with high specificity and sensitivity in both the original and validation cohorts. Several of the top co-occurrence clusters appeared to be linked to parvovirus B19, influenza, CMV and Epstein-Barr virus, according to a later analysis. HLA typing was unavailable for some donors at each locus, so association tests used only the typed subset. In a later analysis, 15,000 to 20,000 TCR beta sequences were associated with specific HLA alleles at a false discovery rate of 0.05. In the study, about 150 TCR beta chains were listed as associated with cytomegalovirus. Strong co-occurrence of HLA alleles, especially DR and DQ, made assigning TCR associations to individual alleles difficult. A later analysis found that most CMV-associated TCR beta chains appeared HLA-restricted, with HLA associations seemingly driven largely by CMV exposure.

The cohort consisted of 600 to 700 healthy bone marrow donors. Cohort members were all nominally healthy when sampled, although unrecorded immune exposures were likely present. The donor tested CMV seropositive, placing the donor among the 250 to 350 seropositive members of the cohort. Each donor provided a peripheral blood sample, and peripheral blood mononuclear cells were used for TCR beta sequencing. Genomic DNA extraction from the blood cell samples was performed with the Qiagen DNeasy Blood Extraction Kit. The library was generated by the immunoSEQ multiplex PCR assay. For the multiplex PCR, a mixture combining 60 forward primers for TCR Vbeta segments and 13 reverse primers for TCR Jbeta segments was used. A multiplex PCR assay on genomic DNA amplified the CDR3 region of rearranged TCR beta genes. The Illumina HiSeq System was used to sequence the amplified TCR beta libraries as 87-base-pair reads. Under the source paper's analysis protocol: Across the 640 or so repertoires, a later analysis counted around 80 million unique TCR beta chains, 8.5 million to 12 million of which were shared by at least two donors. Raw reads were error-corrected and collapsed into unique sequences by a nearest-neighbor algorithm in which closely related sequences were merged to remove PCR and sequencing errors. V, D and J gene segments were assigned by aligning CDR3 sequences to IMGT reference sequences. Each retained sequence needed at least a six-nucleotide match to both a V gene segment and a J gene segment. A rearrangement counted as productive if the CDR3 had no stop codons and remained in frame with V and J, and every other rearrangement counted as non-productive. Following IMGT convention, CDR3 was defined as the stretch from the second conserved V-encoded cysteine up to the conserved J-encoded phenylalanine. In an earlier analysis of around 600 of the donors, sequences lacking an unambiguous match to a single V gene segment were excluded. An earlier analysis of under 750 of the donors called V segments functional above 56.7% productive rearrangements and segregating when the between-donor standard deviation exceeded 5%. A statistical classification framework was built to diagnose cytomegalovirus status from the catalog of TCR beta chain sequences. In a later analysis, V and J genes were assigned by comparing TCR nucleotide sequences against IMGT/GENE-DB human TR gene sequences. The TCRdist pipeline was used in a later analysis to assign CDR3 sequences and most-parsimonious VDJ recombination scenarios. A later analysis defined each TCR beta chain by its CDR3 amino acid sequence plus V-gene family, and excluded reads lacking a unique V-gene family. A later analysis removed roughly 590 highly shared, low-generation-probability nucleotide sequences to deal with suspected cross-contamination and a sequencing artifact. In a later analysis, a clonal expansion index for each public chain was calculated from normalized within-repertoire ranks of inferred template counts. A later analysis computed generation probabilities with a VDJ recombination model fitted to out-of-frame rearrangements, and checked the results against IGoR. In a later analysis, TCR-TCR, TCR-HLA and TCR-CMV co-occurrence was scored with hypergeometric tests, and a repertoire-size bias correction was applied to TCR pairs. False discovery rates were estimated in a later analysis by permuting HLA or CMV assignments 20 times. In a later analysis, co-occurring TCRs were grouped using DBSCAN, and TCRdist sequence similarity was added for clustering within HLA-allele-positive subsets. For co-occurrence clustering, repertoires with fewer than 30,000 or more than 120,000 public chains were excluded, along with a handful of repertoires with anomalous nucleotide sharing. Sourced from immuneACCESS, this table was stored by TCRdb with only in-frame sequences that have V and J called. A share of the clones is absent; for the studies checked, an unresolved V gene accounts for under half, and the remainder has no known explanation. The V and J calls and clone size were taken over from that table, and D and trimming were inferred from the DNA. The sample table holds about 110,000 clones, of which more than 65% were seen once. 5% to 7.5% of the sample belongs to the ten largest clones.

This clone was seen a handful of times. Its antigen is not yet known. No much larger clone exists at a distance of one base, and base qualities are not known. CDR1 is given as SGDLS and CDR2 as YYNGEE, both from the germline V gene. V and J lose 0 bases and 3 bases, and a span of 15 bases separates them. The cysteine opens and the phenylalanine closes a CDR3 of 16 amino acids. Of all the DNA, just the CDR3 is kept, 48 bases in frame from base 1. The sequence was collected from a man aged 25 to 40 in good health and CMV-seropositive. This chain joins TRBV9 to TRBJ1-2; the D gene is possibly TRBD1, with 5 bases matching. What was sequenced was PBMCs. At the DNA level, the sequence is TGTGCCAGCAGCGTAGACTTCCAGGCGACAGACTATGGCTACACCTTC. Translated, this is CASSVDFQATDYGYTF.